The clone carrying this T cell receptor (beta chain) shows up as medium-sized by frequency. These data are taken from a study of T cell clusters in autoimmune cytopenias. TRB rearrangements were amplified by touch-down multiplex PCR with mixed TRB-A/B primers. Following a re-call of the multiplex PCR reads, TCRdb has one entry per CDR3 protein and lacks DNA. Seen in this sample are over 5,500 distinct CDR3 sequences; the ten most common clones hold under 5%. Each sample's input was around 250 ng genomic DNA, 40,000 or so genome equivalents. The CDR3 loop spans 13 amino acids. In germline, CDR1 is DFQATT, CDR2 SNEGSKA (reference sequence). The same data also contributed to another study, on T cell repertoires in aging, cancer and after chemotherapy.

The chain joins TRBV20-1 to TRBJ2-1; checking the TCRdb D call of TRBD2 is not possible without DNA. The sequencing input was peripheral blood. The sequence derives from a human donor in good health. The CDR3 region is CSAPAGVRYEQFF.